A single sample gave rise to the 22 T cell receptor beta chains below, sequenced in a study of T cells after yellow fever vaccination. TCRdb re-called the 5' RACE reads with MiXCR, one entry per CDR3 protein. This table has around 320,000 distinct CDR3 sequences, roughly 8.7% appearing once. Sequencing used CD4+ T cells sorted from PBMCs, obtained 5 days after the yellow fever booster vaccination. All receptors derive from a man between 18 and 29 years old who received the YFV17D yellow fever vaccine.

The rearrangement joins TRBV5-1 to TRBJ2-1; the D gene is possibly TRBD1 (6 bases). Deletions cut 4 bases from V and 8 bases from J, with 13 bases between. Germline loops: CDR1 SGHRS, CDR2 YFSETQ. This CDR3 is 13 amino acids long. The CDR3: CASSITGFDEQFF. The DNA of the CDR3 is TGCGCCAGCAGCATAACAGGGTTCGATGAGCAGTTCTTC.

The chain is built from TRBV12-3 or TRBV12-4 and TRBJ2-3; TRBD2 matches at 8 bases. J was trimmed by 5 bases and V by 6 bases; bases with no gene match: 13. The CDR3 runs 16 residues. CDR3 DNA: TGTGCCAGCAGGCCCCGGCTAGCGGGTCCCTTAGATACGCAGTATTTT. Its translation: CASRPRLAGPLDTQYF.

The chain combines TRBV12-2 with TRBJ2-7; TRBD2, the table's D call, was not compared with the DNA. TRBV12-2 is tagged as a pseudogene. CDR3 size: 18 residues. The chain's CDR3 is CASRLAGKGPLPFHEQYV. The CDR3, as DNA: TGTGCAAGTCGCTTAGCCGGTAAAGGGCCTCTCCCCTTCCACGAGCAGTACGTC.

This clonotype has more than one count but fewer than ten. The V call is TRBV4-3, the J call TRBJ1-6; unclear D gene. The V and J ends lost 1 base and 12 bases respectively, with 10 bases between them. Germline assignment: CDR1 LGHNA and CDR2 YSLEER. The CDR3 length is 13 residues. This CDR3 reads CASSQGTEVPLHF. The CDR3 coding sequence is TGCGCCAGCAGCCAAGGGACCGAAGTACCCCTCCACTTT.

This clonotype was counted only a few times. This CDR3 is CASSFEYNEQFF. CDR3 DNA sequence: TGTGCCAGCAGCTTTGAGTACAATGAGCAGTTCTTC. V is TRBV7-2 and J is TRBJ2-1; D remains ambiguous. The CDR3 sequence is 12 residues long. The V gene's germline CDR1 is SGHTA and CDR2 FQGNSA. Deletions cut 3 bases from V and 4 bases from J, with 4 bases between.

V usage is TRBV18 and J usage is TRBJ1-5; TRBD1 matches 7 bases. V gave up 7 bases and J gave up 4 bases; unmatched junction bases: 4. From germline, CDR1 is KGHSH and CDR2 LQKENI. The CDR3 totals 13 residues. DNA of the CDR3: TGTGCCAGCTTCCGGGACAGAAATCAGCCCCAGCATTTT. It encodes CASFRDRNQPQHF. Full variable domain (missing parts from reference TRBV18 and TRBJ1-5): NAGVMQNPRHLVRRRGQEARLRCSPMKGHSHVYWYRQLPEEGLKFMVYLQKENIIDESGMPKERFSAEFPKEGPSILRIQQVVRGDSAAYFCASFRDRNQPQHFGDGTRLSIL.

The V gene is TRBV30, the J gene TRBJ1-6; D is perhaps TRBD1 (5 bases). Trimming left V 8 bases short and J 9 bases short, with 14 bases between. The CDR3 extends over 12 amino acids. Germline CDR1 and CDR2: GTSNPN and SVGIG (reference sequence). This CDR3 is CARGEEGSPLHF. The CDR3 nucleotides read TGTGCCCGAGGGGAAGAAGGTTCACCCCTCCACTTT.

This clonotype was seen a few times. The chain couples TRBV4-1 to TRBJ2-1; 11 bases are shared with TRBD2. The CDR3 is made up of 16 amino acids. Per the germline V gene, CDR1 is MGHRA and CDR2 is YSYEKL. The V gene end was trimmed by 4 bases and the J gene end by 3 bases; junction bases not matched to a gene: 5. The CDR3 DNA sequence: TGCGCCAGCAGCCCAGTAGGACTAGCGGGCTACAATGAGCAGTTCTTC. This encodes CASSPVGLAGYNEQFF.

This clonotype occurred a few times. This chain links TRBV6-5 with TRBJ2-1; D is unresolved. Per the germline V gene, CDR1 is MNHEY and CDR2 is SVGAGI. This CDR3 has 15 amino acids. Between the trimmed V and J ends, which lost 4 bases and 5 bases, there was a span of 15 bases. The CDR3 loop reads CASSWGSTTNNEQFF. The CDR3 DNA sequence: TGTGCCAGCAGTTGGGGATCCACCACCAACAATGAGCAGTTCTTC.

V gene TRBV7-2 combines with J gene TRBJ2-7, with D unclear. Germline V gene lookup returns CDR1 SGHTA and CDR2 FQGNSA. V dropped 5 bases and J dropped 6 bases, with 14 bases sitting between them. The CDR3 has 13 amino acids. The CDR3 region has the DNA TGTGCCAGCAGCCTCGGGCCCGCGCGCGAGCAGTACTTC. Amino acids: CASSLGPAREQYF. The full variable domain, its missing parts supplied by reference TRBV7-2 and TRBJ2-7, is GAGVSQSPSNKVTEKGKDVELRCDPISGHTALYWYRQSLGQGLEFLIYFQGNSAPDKSGLPSDRFSAERTGGSVSTLTIQRTQQEDSAVYLCASSLGPAREQYFGPGTRLTVT.

This clonotype was found a few times. DNA for the CDR3: TGCGCCAGCAGCCCTTGGGACAGCGCCAACACTGAAGCTTTCTTT. It encodes CASSPWDSANTEAFF. The chain links TRBV5-1 to TRBJ1-1; 7 nucleotides match TRBD1. Per germline, CDR1 SGHRS and CDR2 YFSETQ. CDR3 length: 15 amino acids. J gave up 2 bases and V 4 bases, and 8 bases lay outside the gene matches.

This clonotype has just a few counts. The gene calls are TRBV7-2 and TRBJ2-5; D is unresolved. CDR1 and CDR2 (germline): SGHTA, FQGNSA. The length of the CDR3 is 14 residues. V was shortened by 1 base and J by 2 bases, with 8 bases between the two germline ends. CDR3 region: CASSLGNSQETQYF. CDR3 bases: TGTGCCAGCAGCTTAGGGAACTCACAAGAGACCCAGTACTTC.

At least ten counts were recorded for this clonotype. This sequence joins TRBV6-5 and TRBJ2-3, with TRBD2 as a possible D gene (6 bases). Trimming shortened V by 6 bases and J by 6 bases, and 13 bases separated the two germline ends. The CDR3 sequence is 13 residues long. Germline V gives CDR1 MNHEY, CDR2 SVGAGI. CDR3 residues: CASSRGGEDTQYF. DNA for the CDR3: TGTGCCAGCAGCCGAGGAGGGGAGGATACGCAGTATTTT.

The genes are TRBV7-3 and TRBJ2-2; 12 positions agree with TRBD1. This CDR3 spans 18 amino acids. V shed 2 bases, J shed 4 bases, and the junction held 8 bases outside the gene matches. Germline lookup yields CDR1 SGHTA and CDR2 FQGTGA. The CDR3 sequence is CASSLWDRGLKGTGELFF. The CDR3 DNA is TGTGCCAGCAGCTTATGGGACAGGGGGCTCAAGGGCACCGGGGAGCTGTTTTTT.

V gene TRBV29-1 combines with J gene TRBJ1-2, with D uncertain. The CDR3 runs to 10 residues. Trimming stripped 6 bases from V and 8 bases from J, with 10 bases between. CDR1 is SQVTM, CDR2 ANQGSEA, per germline. The CDR3 nucleotides are TGCAGCGTCGCGAATCGGGGCTACACCTTC. Translating gives CSVANRGYTF.

The chain is built from TRBV11-2 and TRBJ1-6; no definite D call. This CDR3 comprises 12 residues. Per germline, CDR1 SGHAT and CDR2 FQNNGV. Trimming shortened V by 0 bases and J by 11 bases, and 5 bases separated the two germline ends. The CDR3 reads CASSLDLTPLHF. For the CDR3, the DNA is TGTGCCAGCAGCTTAGATTTGACACCCCTCCACTTT.

This clonotype appeared many times. V usage is TRBV5-1 and J usage is TRBJ2-2; possibly TRBD2 for D (6 bases). Between the trimmed V and J ends, which lost 0 bases and 3 bases, there was a span of 12 bases. The germline CDR1 and CDR2 sequences are SGHRS and YFSETQ. The CDR3 consists of 16 residues. This CDR3 is CASSLVNGGDTGELFF. Here the CDR3 DNA reads TGCGCCAGCAGCTTGGTGAATGGAGGGGACACCGGGGAGCTGTTTTTT. Complete variable domain (other parts from reference TRBV5-1 and TRBJ2-2): KAGVTQTPRYLIKTRGQQVTLSCSPISGHRSVSWYQQTPGQGLQFLFEYFSETQRNKGNFPGRFSGRQFSNSRSEMNVSTLELGDSALYLCASSLVNGGDTGELFFGEGSRLTVL.

This clonotype occurred a few times. The junction does not match germline at one end; this may be a read error. V gene TRBV5-5 combines with J gene TRBJ1-2, with a weak D call TRBD1 (5 bases). The germline CDR1 and CDR2 sequences are SGHKS and YYEKEE (reference sequence). This CDR3 has 14 amino acids. The CDR3 loop reads CASSPGETVYRYTF. In DNA, the CDR3 is TGTGCCAGCAGCCCTGGGGAGACAGTCTATCGCTACACCTTC. The full variable domain, completed using reference TRBV5-5 and TRBJ1-2, is DAGVTQSPTHLIKTRGQQVTLRCSPISGHKSVSWYQQVLGQGPQFIFQYYEKEERGRGNFPDRFSARQFPNYSSELNVNALLLGDSALYLCASSPGETVYRYTFGSGTRLTVV.

In this sample, this clonotype turned up a few times. J is TRBJ2-6 and V is TRBV12-3 or TRBV12-4; no reliable D call. The CDR3 length is 14 residues. The V end was cut by 3 bases, the J end by 4 bases, with 7 bases between. The CDR3 sequence is CASSLVAGANVLTF. For the CDR3, the DNA is TGTGCCAGCAGTTTGGTGGCGGGGGCCAACGTCCTGACTTTC.

The chain uses TRBV12-3 or TRBV12-4 and TRBJ1-4; D is unclear. The CDR3 covers 15 residues. V lost 3 bases and J lost 2, with 10 bases in between. CDR3 residues: CASSFKGTTNEKLFF. CDR3 nucleotides: TGTGCCAGCAGTTTTAAGGGCACGACTAATGAAAAACTGTTTTTT.

The chain couples TRBV7-3 to TRBJ2-1, with 7 positions matching TRBD2. Germline lookup yields CDR1 SGHTA and CDR2 FQGTGA. The CDR3 has 14 amino acids. With 6 bases clipped from V and 8 bases from J, the junction kept 10 bases outside the gene matches. The DNA of the CDR3 is TGTGCCAGCAGTGATTTTAGGGAGGGGTATGAGCAGTTCTTC. Protein product: CASSDFREGYEQFF.

This clonotype showed up many times. The J gene is TRBJ1-2, the V gene TRBV20-1; weak D call: TRBD1 (6 bases). V gave up 6 bases and J gave up 8 bases, with 13 bases separating them. This CDR3 is built from 11 residues. CDR1 is DFQATT, CDR2 SNEGSKA, per germline (reference sequence). The CDR3 nucleotides are TGCAGTGCGGGCCAGGGGCGAGGCTACACCTTC. Translation gives CSAGQGRGYTF.